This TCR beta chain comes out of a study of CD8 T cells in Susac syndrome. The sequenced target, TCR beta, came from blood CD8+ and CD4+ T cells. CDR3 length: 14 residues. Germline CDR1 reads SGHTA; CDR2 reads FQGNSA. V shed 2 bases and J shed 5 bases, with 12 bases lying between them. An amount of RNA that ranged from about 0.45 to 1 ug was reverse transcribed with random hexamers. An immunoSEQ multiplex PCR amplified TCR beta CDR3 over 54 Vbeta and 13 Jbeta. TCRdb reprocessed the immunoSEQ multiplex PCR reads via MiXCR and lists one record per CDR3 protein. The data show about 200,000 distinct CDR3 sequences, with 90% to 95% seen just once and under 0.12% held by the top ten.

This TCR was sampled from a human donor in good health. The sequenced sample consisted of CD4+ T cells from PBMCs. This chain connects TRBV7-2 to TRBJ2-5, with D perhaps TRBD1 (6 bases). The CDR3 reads CASSLNGQGETQYF. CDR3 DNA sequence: TGTGCCAGCAGCTTAAATGGCCAGGGGGAGACCCAGTACTTC. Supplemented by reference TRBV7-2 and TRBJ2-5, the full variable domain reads GAGVSQSPSNKVTEKGKDVELRCDPISGHTALYWYRQSLGQGLEFLIYFQGNSAPDKSGLPSDRFSAERTGGSVSTLTIQRTQQEDSAVYLCASSLNGQGETQYFGPGTRLLVL.